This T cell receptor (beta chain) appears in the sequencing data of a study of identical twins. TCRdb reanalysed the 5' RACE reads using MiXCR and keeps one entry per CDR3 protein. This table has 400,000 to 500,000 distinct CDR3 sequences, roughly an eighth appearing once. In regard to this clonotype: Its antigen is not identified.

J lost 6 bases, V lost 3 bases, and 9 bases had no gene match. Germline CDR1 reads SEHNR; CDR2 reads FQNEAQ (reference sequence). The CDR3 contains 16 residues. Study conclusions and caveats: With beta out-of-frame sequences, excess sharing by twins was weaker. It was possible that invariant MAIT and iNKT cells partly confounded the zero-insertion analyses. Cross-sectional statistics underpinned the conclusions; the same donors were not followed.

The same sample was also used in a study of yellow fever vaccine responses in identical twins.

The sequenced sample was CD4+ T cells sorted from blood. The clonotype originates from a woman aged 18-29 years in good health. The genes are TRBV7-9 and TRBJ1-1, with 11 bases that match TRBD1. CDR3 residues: CASSFGTGGRIAEAFF. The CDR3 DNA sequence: TGTGCCAGCAGCTTCGGGACAGGGGGGCGAATCGCTGAAGCTTTCTTT.